The subject of this entry is one TCR beta chain. Its specificity is unknown. PCR used 60 Vbeta primers and 13 Jbeta primers. Sequencing used immunoSEQ multiplex PCR; TCRdb keeps in-frame clones, though not all of them. The sample has roughly 140,000 clones, roughly 76% seen once; the top ten hold around 3.7%. The CDR3 extends over 14 amino acids. Losses at the gene ends were 3 bases for V and 3 bases for J; bases not matched to a gene: 4. Germline V gene sequence: CDR1 MDHEN, CDR2 SYDVKM. This sample stems from a study of cytomegalovirus exposure and HLA in healthy donors. The wider study: The study placed roughly four fifths of its approximately 400 genotyped donors in the Caucasian-associated ancestry cluster. Broader study findings: Later genetic work tied a missense DCLRE1C variant to beta-chain V and J trimming. The study labeled 180 or so TCR beta chains cytomegalovirus-associated.

The clonotype was recovered from a young man in good health and CMV-seronegative. The gene calls are TRBV28 and TRBJ2-7; 8 nucleotides match TRBD1. What was sequenced was PBMCs. The CDR3 DNA sequence: TGTGCCAGCAGTTTTAACAGGGGGGACTACGAGCAGTACTTC. Residues: CASSFNRGDYEQYF.